Listed below are T cell receptor beta chains from one sample, sequenced in a study of breast tumors, draining lymph nodes, adjacent tissues. Via MiXCR, TCRdb re-called the multiplex PCR reads, giving one row per CDR3 protein. Among 66,000 or so distinct CDR3 sequences listed, approximately 40% were seen once. The sequencing sample was made of breast tumor tissue. The receptors come from a female donor with breast cancer. Some clones in this sample may be carry-over from other donors' samples. Both conserved end residues are part of each CDR3. Fields, in order: V gene, D gene, J gene, clone size, CDR3 DNA, CDR3 protein. A D gene is named only where the DNA matches it firmly. Clone size appears in some rows only: once, few, many, or a class for an expanded clone.

V gene: TRBV2
D gene: -
J gene: TRBJ1-2
clone size: -
CDR3 DNA: TGTGCCAGCAGTGAGCCCTCCGAACCCCCTGGCTACACCTTC
CDR3 protein: CASSEPSEPPGYTF

V gene: TRBV4-1
D gene: -
J gene: TRBJ1-5
clone size: many
CDR3 DNA: TGCGCCAGCAGCCAAGATAGCGGGGCCGGGCAGCCCCAGCATTTT
CDR3 protein: CASSQDSGAGQPQHF

V gene: TRBV20-1
D gene: -
J gene: TRBJ2-3
clone size: many
CDR3 DNA: TGCAGCGGGGAAGTCGGCACAGATACGCAGTATTTT
CDR3 protein: CSGEVGTDTQYF

V gene: TRBV6-5
D gene: TRBD1
J gene: TRBJ1-2
clone size: many
CDR3 DNA: TGTGCCAGCAGTTATGGGGGGCGGCGAGGGGGCGGCTACACCTTC
CDR3 protein: CASSYGGRRGGGYTF

V gene: TRBV27
D gene: TRBD1
J gene: TRBJ2-7
clone size: few
CDR3 DNA: TGTGCCAGCAGGTGGCAGGGGGTGGGCGAGCAGTACTTC
CDR3 protein: CASRWQGVGEQYF

V gene: TRBV11-3
D gene: -
J gene: TRBJ2-2
clone size: many
CDR3 DNA: TGTGCCAGCAGCCTAGCGCGGGGTGCCGGCACCGGGGAGCTGTTTTTT
CDR3 protein: CASSLARGAGTGELFF

V gene: TRBV6-2/TRBV6-3
D gene: TRBD1
J gene: TRBJ1-2
clone size: few
CDR3 DNA: TGTGCTCAGACAGGGGTCTCCTCTGGCTACACCTTC
CDR3 protein: CAQTGVSSGYTF

V gene: TRBV7-3
D gene: -
J gene: TRBJ2-1
clone size: many
CDR3 DNA: TGTGCCAGCAGCTCTGCCTGGACGAGCTCCTACAATGAGCAGTTCTTC
CDR3 protein: CASSSAWTSSYNEQFF

V gene: TRBV6-6
D gene: -
J gene: TRBJ2-6
clone size: many
CDR3 DNA: TGTGCCAGCCGGACGCATCACTTTTCTGGGGCCAACGTCCTGACTTTC
CDR3 protein: CASRTHHFSGANVLTF

V gene: TRBV7-9
D gene: TRBD2
J gene: TRBJ2-7
clone size: many
CDR3 DNA: TGTGCCAGCAGCTCCTGGACTAGCGGGGGGACCCCGAGGCACGAGCAGTACTTC
CDR3 protein: CASSSWTSGGTPRHEQYF

V gene: TRBV4-1
D gene: TRBD2
J gene: TRBJ2-3
clone size: -
CDR3 DNA: TGCGCCAGCAGCCAAGAAGAAGGGTCGGTAGCGGGGGGGGTAGATACGCAGTATTTT
CDR3 protein: CASSQEEGSVAGGVDTQYF

V gene: TRBV5-4
D gene: -
J gene: TRBJ2-7
clone size: many
CDR3 DNA: TGTGCCAGCCAAAAGCCTCCCCCGGGGGCCGAGCAGTACTTC
CDR3 protein: CASQKPPPGAEQYF

V gene: TRBV30
D gene: TRBD2
J gene: TRBJ2-5
clone size: few
CDR3 DNA: TGTGCCTGGAGTGTACCCGGACTAGCGGGGCAAGAGACCCAGTACTTC
CDR3 protein: CAWSVPGLAGQETQYF

V gene: TRBV7-2
D gene: -
J gene: TRBJ1-6
clone size: -
CDR3 DNA: TGTGCCAGCACCCACGGCGGCAGACATAATTCACCCCTCCACTTT
CDR3 protein: CASTHGGRHNSPLHF

V gene: TRBV18
D gene: TRBD2
J gene: TRBJ2-1
clone size: -
CDR3 DNA: TGTGCCAGCTCACCAGGGGGACTATCCTACAATGAGCAGTTCTTC
CDR3 protein: CASSPGGLSYNEQFF

V gene: TRBV29-1
D gene: -
J gene: TRBJ2-1
clone size: many
CDR3 DNA: TGCAGCGTTCCCGGGGCCGGGACGCGGTACAATGAGCAGTTCTTC
CDR3 protein: CSVPGAGTRYNEQFF

V gene: TRBV6-2/TRBV6-3
D gene: -
J gene: TRBJ2-7
clone size: many
CDR3 DNA: TGTGCCAGCAGTATCGCGGGGCCGTACGAGCAGTACTTC
CDR3 protein: CASSIAGPYEQYF

V gene: TRBV20-1
D gene: -
J gene: TRBJ1-5
clone size: many
CDR3 DNA: TGCAGTGCTAGTGATGCTGGGGATCAGCCCCAGCATTTT
CDR3 protein: CSASDAGDQPQHF

V gene: TRBV7-9
D gene: TRBD2
J gene: TRBJ2-1
clone size: -
CDR3 DNA: TGTGCCAGCGTCCGACTAGCGGGAGGATTGAATGAGCAGTTCTTC
CDR3 protein: CASVRLAGGLNEQFF

V gene: TRBV7-8
D gene: -
J gene: TRBJ1-5
clone size: many
CDR3 DNA: TGTGCCAGCAGCTTAGTGGGAAGGGACCATCAGCCCCAGCATTTT
CDR3 protein: CASSLVGRDHQPQHF

V gene: TRBV15
D gene: TRBD2
J gene: TRBJ2-3
clone size: -
CDR3 DNA: TGTGCCACCAGCAGCTTGGCGACTAGCTTGGCAGATACGCAGTATTTT
CDR3 protein: CATSSLATSLADTQYF

V gene: TRBV7-2
D gene: -
J gene: TRBJ1-5
clone size: few
CDR3 DNA: TGTGCCAGCAGCTTCAACGAAGGGTGGTCGTGGAGCAATCAGCCCCAGCATTTT
CDR3 protein: CASSFNEGWSWSNQPQHF

V gene: TRBV12-3/TRBV12-4
D gene: -
J gene: TRBJ1-1
clone size: few
CDR3 DNA: TGTGCCAGCTACTCGGGCGTGGGGGGTAACACTGAAGCTTTCTTT
CDR3 protein: CASYSGVGGNTEAFF

V gene: TRBV7-3
D gene: TRBD2
J gene: TRBJ2-1
clone size: many
CDR3 DNA: TGTGCCAGCAGTCCAGCGGGGACCTCCTACAATGAGCAGTTCTTC
CDR3 protein: CASSPAGTSYNEQFF